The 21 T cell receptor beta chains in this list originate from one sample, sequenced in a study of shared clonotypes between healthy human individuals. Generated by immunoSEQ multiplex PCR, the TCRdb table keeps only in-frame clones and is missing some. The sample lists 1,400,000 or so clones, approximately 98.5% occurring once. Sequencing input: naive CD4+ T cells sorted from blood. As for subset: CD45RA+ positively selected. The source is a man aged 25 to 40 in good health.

The CDR3 DNA is TGCGCCAGCAGCTTGTTTGCAGGGGGCACTTACACAGATACGCAGTATTTT. Translated: CASSLFAGGTYTDTQYF. The chain couples TRBV5-1 to TRBJ2-3; TRBD1 matches at 8 bases. V was clipped by 1 base and J by 2 bases; unmatched bases: 9. CDR1 SGHRS and CDR2 YFSETQ come from the germline V gene. CDR3 length equals 17 residues.

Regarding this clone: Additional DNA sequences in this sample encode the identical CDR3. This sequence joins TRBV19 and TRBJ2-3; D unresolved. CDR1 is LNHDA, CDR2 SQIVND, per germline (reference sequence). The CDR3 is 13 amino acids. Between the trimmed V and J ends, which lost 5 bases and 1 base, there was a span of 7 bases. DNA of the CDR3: TGTGCCAGTAGTTCGAGAGGCACAGATACGCAGTATTTT. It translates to CASSSRGTDTQYF.

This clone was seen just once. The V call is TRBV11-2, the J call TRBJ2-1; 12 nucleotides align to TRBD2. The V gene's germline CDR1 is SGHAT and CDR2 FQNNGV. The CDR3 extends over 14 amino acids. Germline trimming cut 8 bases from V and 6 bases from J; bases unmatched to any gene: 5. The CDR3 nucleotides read TGTGCCAGCGTGCTAGCGGGAGGGCCCAATGAGCAGTTCTTC. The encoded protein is CASVLAGGPNEQFF.

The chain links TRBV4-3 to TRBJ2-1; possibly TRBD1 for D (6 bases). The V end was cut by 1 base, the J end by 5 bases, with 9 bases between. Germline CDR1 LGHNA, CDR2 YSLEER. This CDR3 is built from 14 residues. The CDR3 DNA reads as TGCGCCAGCAGCCAAGGGGGGACAAACAATGAGCAGTTCTTC. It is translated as CASSQGGTNNEQFF.

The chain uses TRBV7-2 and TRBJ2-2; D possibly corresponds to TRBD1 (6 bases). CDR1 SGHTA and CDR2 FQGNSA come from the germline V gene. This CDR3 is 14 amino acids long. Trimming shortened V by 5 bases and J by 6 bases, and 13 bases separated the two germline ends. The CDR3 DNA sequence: TGTGCCAGCAGCCTATCAGGGGCGGCCGGGGAGCTGTTTTTT. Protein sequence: CASSLSGAAGELFF.

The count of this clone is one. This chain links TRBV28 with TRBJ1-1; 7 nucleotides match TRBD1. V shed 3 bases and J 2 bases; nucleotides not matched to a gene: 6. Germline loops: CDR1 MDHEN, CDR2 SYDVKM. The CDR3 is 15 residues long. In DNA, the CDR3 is TGTGCCAGCAGTTTTATTGGGACAGTAAACACTGAAGCTTTCTTT. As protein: CASSFIGTVNTEAFF.

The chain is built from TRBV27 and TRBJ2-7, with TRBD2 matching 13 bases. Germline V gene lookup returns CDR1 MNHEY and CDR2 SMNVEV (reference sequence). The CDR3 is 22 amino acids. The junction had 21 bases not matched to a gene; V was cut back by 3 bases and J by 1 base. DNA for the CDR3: TGTGCCAGCAGTTTGGAGGGGACTAGCGGGAAAGAAAGTGTCCTGAGGTCCTACGAGCAGTACTTC. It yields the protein CASSLEGTSGKESVLRSYEQYF.

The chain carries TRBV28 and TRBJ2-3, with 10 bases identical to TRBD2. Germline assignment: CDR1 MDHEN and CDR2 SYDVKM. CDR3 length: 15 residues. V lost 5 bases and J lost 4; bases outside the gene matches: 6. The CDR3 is CASSQLAGAPDTQYF. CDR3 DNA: TGTGCCAGCAGTCAGCTAGCGGGAGCACCAGATACGCAGTATTTT.

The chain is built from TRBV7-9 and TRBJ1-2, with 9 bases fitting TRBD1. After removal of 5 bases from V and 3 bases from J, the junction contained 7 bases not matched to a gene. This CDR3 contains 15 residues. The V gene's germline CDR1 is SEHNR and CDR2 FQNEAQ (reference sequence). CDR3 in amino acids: CASSPDRGPYYGYTF. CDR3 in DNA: TGTGCCAGCAGCCCGGACAGGGGACCGTACTATGGCTACACCTTC.

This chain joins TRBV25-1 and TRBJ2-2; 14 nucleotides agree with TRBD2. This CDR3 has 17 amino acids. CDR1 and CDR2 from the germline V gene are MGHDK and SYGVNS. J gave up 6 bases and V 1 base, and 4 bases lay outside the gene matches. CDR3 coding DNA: TGTGCCAGCAGTGAATGGCAGGGACTAGCGGGAGCCGGGGAGCTGTTTTTT. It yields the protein CASSEWQGLAGAGELFF.

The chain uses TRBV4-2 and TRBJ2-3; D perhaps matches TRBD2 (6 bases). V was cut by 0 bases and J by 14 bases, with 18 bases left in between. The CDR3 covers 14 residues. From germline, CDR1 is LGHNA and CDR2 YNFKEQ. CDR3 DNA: TGTGCCAGCAGCCAAGATCTAGGGCGGGACGAGCGGTATTTT. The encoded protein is CASSQDLGRDERYF.

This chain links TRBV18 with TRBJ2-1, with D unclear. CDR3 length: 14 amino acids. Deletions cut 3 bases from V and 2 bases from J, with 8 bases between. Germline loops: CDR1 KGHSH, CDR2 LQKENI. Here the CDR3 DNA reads TGTGCCAGCTCACCGGCAGCCCCCTACAATGAGCAGTTCTTC. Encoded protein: CASSPAAPYNEQFF.

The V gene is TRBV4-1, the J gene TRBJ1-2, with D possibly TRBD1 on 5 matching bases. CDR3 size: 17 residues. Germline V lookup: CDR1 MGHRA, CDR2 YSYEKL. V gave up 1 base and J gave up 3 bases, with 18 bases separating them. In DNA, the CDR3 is TGCGCCAGCAGCCAAGGAGGGGCCGGGACGGAGTACTATGGCTACACCTTC. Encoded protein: CASSQGGAGTEYYGYTF.

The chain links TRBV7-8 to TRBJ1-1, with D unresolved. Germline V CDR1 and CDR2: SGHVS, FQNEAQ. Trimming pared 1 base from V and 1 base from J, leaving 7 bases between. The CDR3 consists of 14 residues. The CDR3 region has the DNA TGTGCCAGCAGCTTAGGGCTATCGAACACTGAAGCTTTCTTT. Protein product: CASSLGLSNTEAFF.

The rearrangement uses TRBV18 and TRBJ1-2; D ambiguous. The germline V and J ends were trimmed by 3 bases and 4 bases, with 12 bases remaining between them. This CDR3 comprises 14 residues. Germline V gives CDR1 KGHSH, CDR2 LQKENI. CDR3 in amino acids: CASSPGPHGYGYTF. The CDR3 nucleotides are TGTGCCAGCTCACCCGGCCCACACGGCTATGGCTACACCTTC.

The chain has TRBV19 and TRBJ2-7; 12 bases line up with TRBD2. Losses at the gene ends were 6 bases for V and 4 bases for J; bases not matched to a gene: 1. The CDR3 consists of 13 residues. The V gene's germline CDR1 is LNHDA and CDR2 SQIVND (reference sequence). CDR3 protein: CASSGLAGYEQYF. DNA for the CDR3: TGTGCCAGTAGCGGACTAGCGGGGTACGAGCAGTACTTC.

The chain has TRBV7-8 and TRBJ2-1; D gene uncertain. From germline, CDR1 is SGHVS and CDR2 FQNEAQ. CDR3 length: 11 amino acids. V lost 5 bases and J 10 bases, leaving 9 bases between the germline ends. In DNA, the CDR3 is TGTGCCAGCAGCCCCCTCTTGGAGCAGTTCTTC. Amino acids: CASSPLLEQFF.

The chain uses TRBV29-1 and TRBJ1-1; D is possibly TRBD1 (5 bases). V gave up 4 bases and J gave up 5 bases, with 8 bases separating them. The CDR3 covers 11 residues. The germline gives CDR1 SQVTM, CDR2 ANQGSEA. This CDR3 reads CSVGDSTEAFF. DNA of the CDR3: TGCAGCGTTGGAGACAGTACTGAAGCTTTCTTT.

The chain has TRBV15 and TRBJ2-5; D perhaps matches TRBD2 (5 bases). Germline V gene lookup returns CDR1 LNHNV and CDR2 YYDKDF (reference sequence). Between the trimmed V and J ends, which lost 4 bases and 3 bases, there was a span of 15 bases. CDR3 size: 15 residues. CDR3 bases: TGTGCCACCAGCACACCTAGGACGGGGAAAGAGACCCAGTACTTC. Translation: CATSTPRTGKETQYF. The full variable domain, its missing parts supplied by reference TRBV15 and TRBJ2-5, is DAMVIQNPRYQVTQFGKPVTLSCSQTLNHNVMYWYQQKSSQAPKLLFHYYDKDFNNEADTPDNFQSRRPNTSFCFLDIRSPGLGDTAMYLCATSTPRTGKETQYFGPGTRLLVL.

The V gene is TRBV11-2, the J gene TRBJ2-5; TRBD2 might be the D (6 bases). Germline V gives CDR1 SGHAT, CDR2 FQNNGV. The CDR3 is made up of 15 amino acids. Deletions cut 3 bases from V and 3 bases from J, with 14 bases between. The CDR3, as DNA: TGTGCCAGCAGCTTTTCGAGGAGGGCCGAAGAGACCCAGTACTTC. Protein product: CASSFSRRAEETQYF.

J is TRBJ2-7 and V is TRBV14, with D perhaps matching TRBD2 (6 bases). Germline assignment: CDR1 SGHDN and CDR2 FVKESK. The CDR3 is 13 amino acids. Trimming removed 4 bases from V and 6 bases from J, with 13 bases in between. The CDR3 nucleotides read TGTGCCAGCAGCCTGGGACTTGCCGGCGAGCAGTACTTC. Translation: CASSLGLAGEQYF.